This TCR beta chain comes out of a study of spatial heterogeneity in lung cancer. Study background: There were consistently more beta-chain sequences detected than alpha-chain sequences. Study-wide results and caveats: Tumor T cell coverage was estimated at around 7.4% for alpha and about 14% for beta chains. Counts of expanded intratumoral alpha and beta TCRs tracked tumor mutation counts.

Time point denoted: sample taken at primary tumor resection. Tumor, nontumor lung or frozen PBMC supplied whole RNA, sequenced without sorting. This clonotype showed up many times. Its antigen is not identified. The CDR3 contains 14 residues. CDR1 is SQVTM, CDR2 ANQGSEA, per germline. The V segment lost 4 bases and the J segment 7 bases; nucleotides outside the gene matches: 12. The presence of a unique molecular identifier marked each TCR cDNA molecule. TCRdb passed the 5' RACE reads through MiXCR, listing each CDR3 protein once. The sample lists about 20,000 distinct CDR3 sequences; around 5% were seen once.

Sequencing was performed on lung tumor tissue, taken at surgery. V is TRBV29-1 and J is TRBJ2-7; 8 bases are shared with TRBD1. This receptor was obtained from a female donor with early-stage non-small cell lung cancer. The CDR3 here is CSVVGQGGLREQYF. The CDR3 DNA reads as TGCAGCGTTGTCGGACAGGGTGGTCTACGGGAGCAGTACTTC.